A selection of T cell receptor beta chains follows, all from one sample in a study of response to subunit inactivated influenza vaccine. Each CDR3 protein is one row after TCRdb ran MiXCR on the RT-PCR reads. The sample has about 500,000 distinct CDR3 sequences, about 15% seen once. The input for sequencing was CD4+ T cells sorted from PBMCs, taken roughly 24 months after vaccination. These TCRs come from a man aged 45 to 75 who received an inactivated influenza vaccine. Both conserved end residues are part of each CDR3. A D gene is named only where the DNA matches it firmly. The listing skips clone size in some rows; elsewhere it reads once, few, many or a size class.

CDR3 protein: CASARGVSGNTIYF
CDR3 DNA: TGTGCCAGCGCCAGGGGGGTCTCTGGAAACACCATATATTTT
J gene: TRBJ1-3
D gene: TRBD1
clone size: few
V gene: TRBV7-2

CDR3 protein: CASTGTGAYEQYF
CDR3 DNA: TGCGCCAGCACGGGGACAGGAGCCTACGAGCAGTACTTC
J gene: TRBJ2-7
D gene: TRBD1
clone size: -
V gene: TRBV5-1

CDR3 protein: CASSNRDRGDEQYF
CDR3 DNA: TGTGCCAGCAGTAACCGGGACAGGGGTGACGAGCAGTACTTC
J gene: TRBJ2-7
D gene: TRBD1
clone size: few
V gene: TRBV12-3/TRBV12-4

CDR3 protein: CSVDKGIEAFF
CDR3 DNA: TGCAGCGTTGACAAGGGTATCGAAGCTTTCTTT
J gene: TRBJ1-1
D gene: -
clone size: -
V gene: TRBV29-1

CDR3 protein: CASHRGRGQETQYF
CDR3 DNA: TGTGCCAGCCACAGGGGGCGCGGGCAAGAGACCCAGTACTTC
J gene: TRBJ2-5
D gene: TRBD1
clone size: few
V gene: TRBV6-2/TRBV6-3

CDR3 protein: CSVSRASGMETQYF
CDR3 DNA: TGCAGCGTTAGTCGAGCTAGCGGTATGGAGACCCAGTACTTC
J gene: TRBJ2-5
D gene: TRBD2
clone size: few
V gene: TRBV29-1

CDR3 protein: CASSQRGLETDTQYF
CDR3 DNA: TGTGCCAGCAGCCAGCGGGGTCTTGAGACAGATACGCAGTATTTT
J gene: TRBJ2-3
D gene: TRBD2
clone size: many
V gene: TRBV6-1

CDR3 protein: CASSLGWGQINF
CDR3 DNA: TGTGCCAGCAGCTTGGGTTGGGGACAGATAAACTTC
J gene: TRBJ2-4
D gene: TRBD1
clone size: few
V gene: TRBV11-2

CDR3 protein: CASSLVSNNNEQFF
CDR3 DNA: TGTGCCAGCAGCTTAGTGTCCAACAACAATGAGCAGTTCTTC
J gene: TRBJ2-1
D gene: -
clone size: -
V gene: TRBV7-2

CDR3 protein: CASRDRRTKKLFF
CDR3 DNA: TGCGCCAGCAGAGACAGGAGAACTAAAAAACTGTTTTTT
J gene: TRBJ1-4
D gene: -
clone size: -
V gene: TRBV5-1

CDR3 protein: CASSYSMGSNQPQHF
CDR3 DNA: TGTGCCAGCAGCTACAGTATGGGCAGCAATCAGCCCCAGCATTTT
J gene: TRBJ1-5
D gene: -
clone size: -
V gene: TRBV7-8

CDR3 protein: CASSPRLAGELAKNIQYF
CDR3 DNA: TGTGCCAGCAGTCCCAGACTAGCGGGGGAGCTAGCCAAAAACATTCAGTACTTC
J gene: TRBJ2-4
D gene: TRBD2
clone size: few
V gene: TRBV12-3/TRBV12-4

CDR3 protein: CASSWFSTDTQYF
CDR3 DNA: TGTGCCAGCAGTTGGTTTAGCACAGATACGCAGTATTTT
J gene: TRBJ2-3
D gene: -
clone size: -
V gene: TRBV6-5

CDR3 protein: CASSHLGRGPDTQYF
CDR3 DNA: TGCGCCAGCAGCCACTTGGGACGGGGCCCAGATACGCAGTATTTT
J gene: TRBJ2-3
D gene: -
clone size: -
V gene: TRBV4-3

CDR3 protein: CASSPWPGIYEQYF
CDR3 DNA: TGTGCCAGCAGCCCCTGGCCAGGGATATACGAGCAGTACTTC
J gene: TRBJ2-7
D gene: -
clone size: -
V gene: TRBV27

CDR3 protein: CASRNSSGGAGFRETQYF
CDR3 DNA: TGTGCCAGCCGCAACTCTAGCGGGGGGGCAGGTTTTCGGGAGACCCAGTACTTC
J gene: TRBJ2-5
D gene: -
clone size: -
V gene: TRBV21-1

CDR3 protein: CAVLDTAKNIQYF
CDR3 DNA: TGTGCCGTACTGGATACAGCCAAAAACATTCAGTACTTC
J gene: TRBJ2-4
D gene: -
clone size: few
V gene: TRBV10-3

CDR3 protein: CASSLSSGALRIYNEQFF
CDR3 DNA: TGTGCCAGCAGTTTAAGCTCCGGGGCCCTACGAATCTACAATGAGCAGTTCTTC
J gene: TRBJ2-1
D gene: -
clone size: few
V gene: TRBV28

CDR3 protein: CSASSGGAYEQYF
CDR3 DNA: TGCAGTGCGTCTAGCGGGGGGGCCTACGAGCAGTACTTC
J gene: TRBJ2-7
D gene: TRBD2
clone size: few
V gene: TRBV20-1

CDR3 protein: CASSSATSGDRKETQYF
CDR3 DNA: TGTGCCAGCAGTTCTGCGACTAGCGGGGACAGAAAAGAGACCCAGTACTTC
J gene: TRBJ2-5
D gene: TRBD2
clone size: -
V gene: TRBV6-2/TRBV6-3

CDR3 protein: CASSVPSGMSDTQYF
CDR3 DNA: TGTGCCAGCAGTGTACCTAGCGGGATGTCAGATACGCAGTATTTT
J gene: TRBJ2-3
D gene: TRBD2
clone size: -
V gene: TRBV2

CDR3 protein: CAISESSLAGVPYNEQFF
CDR3 DNA: TGTGCCATCAGTGAGTCGAGTCTAGCGGGAGTCCCCTACAATGAGCAGTTCTTC
J gene: TRBJ2-1
D gene: TRBD2
clone size: few
V gene: TRBV10-3

CDR3 protein: CASSGQGSRNTIYF
CDR3 DNA: TGTGCCAGCTCAGGACAGGGATCGAGGAACACCATATATTTT
J gene: TRBJ1-3
D gene: TRBD1
clone size: many
V gene: TRBV18

CDR3 protein: CSARDSGGASDTQYF
CDR3 DNA: TGCAGTGCTAGAGATAGCGGGGGGGCCTCAGATACGCAGTATTTT
J gene: TRBJ2-3
D gene: TRBD2
clone size: few
V gene: TRBV20-1

CDR3 protein: CATSDFNELFF
CDR3 DNA: TGTGCCACCAGTGATTTTAACGAGCTGTTTTTT
J gene: TRBJ2-2
D gene: -
clone size: -
V gene: TRBV24-1

CDR3 protein: CSARDRRYNEQFF
CDR3 DNA: TGCAGTGCCCGGGACAGAAGGTACAATGAGCAGTTCTTC
J gene: TRBJ2-1
D gene: TRBD1
clone size: many
V gene: TRBV20-1

CDR3 protein: CASSQDDRHEQYF
CDR3 DNA: TGTGCCAGCAGCCAAGATGACAGACACGAGCAGTACTTC
J gene: TRBJ2-7
D gene: -
clone size: many
V gene: TRBV3-1

CDR3 protein: CASSSGTATNEKLFF
CDR3 DNA: TGTGCCAGCAGCTCAGGGACAGCAACTAATGAAAAACTGTTTTTT
J gene: TRBJ1-4
D gene: TRBD1
clone size: few
V gene: TRBV7-9

CDR3 protein: CASHSTGTYEQYF
CDR3 DNA: TGTGCCAGCCACTCGACAGGAACCTACGAGCAGTACTTC
J gene: TRBJ2-7
D gene: -
clone size: -
V gene: TRBV6-1

CDR3 protein: CASSQGQGPSTDTQYF
CDR3 DNA: TGTGCCAGCAGCCAAGGTCAGGGGCCCAGCACAGATACGCAGTATTTT
J gene: TRBJ2-3
D gene: -
clone size: -
V gene: TRBV14

CDR3 protein: CASSLEGRKNTEAFF
CDR3 DNA: TGTGCCAGCAGCTTAGAAGGCAGAAAGAACACTGAAGCTTTCTTT
J gene: TRBJ1-1
D gene: -
clone size: -
V gene: TRBV11-2

CDR3 protein: CASSTGQATGELFF
CDR3 DNA: TGCGCCAGCAGCACCGGACAGGCCACCGGGGAGCTGTTTTTT
J gene: TRBJ2-2
D gene: TRBD1
clone size: many
V gene: TRBV5-1

CDR3 protein: CATSREIVRQGQPQHF
CDR3 DNA: TGTGCCACCAGCAGAGAAATAGTCAGGCAAGGGCAGCCCCAGCATTTT
J gene: TRBJ1-5
D gene: -
clone size: few
V gene: TRBV15

CDR3 protein: CSAQREGRETQYF
CDR3 DNA: TGCAGTGCTCAGCGGGAGGGCCGGGAGACCCAGTACTTC
J gene: TRBJ2-5
D gene: TRBD2
clone size: few
V gene: TRBV20-1

CDR3 protein: CSAYRTSGGTTDTQYF
CDR3 DNA: TGCAGTGCTTATAGGACTAGCGGGGGGACCACAGATACGCAGTATTTT
J gene: TRBJ2-3
D gene: TRBD2
clone size: few
V gene: TRBV20-1

CDR3 protein: CSVEGGGYGYTF
CDR3 DNA: TGCAGCGTTGAGGGAGGGGGGTATGGCTACACCTTC
J gene: TRBJ1-2
D gene: -
clone size: -
V gene: TRBV29-1

CDR3 protein: CASTMTSGSYGANVLTF
CDR3 DNA: TGTGCCAGCACTATGACTAGCGGGAGTTACGGGGCCAACGTCCTGACTTTC
J gene: TRBJ2-6
D gene: TRBD2
clone size: few
V gene: TRBV9

CDR3 protein: CSASWVGTANTGELFF
CDR3 DNA: TGCAGTGCTAGTTGGGTAGGGACAGCGAACACCGGGGAGCTGTTTTTT
J gene: TRBJ2-2
D gene: TRBD1
clone size: -
V gene: TRBV20-1

CDR3 protein: CASSREGTLSNQPQHF
CDR3 DNA: TGTGCCAGCAGTCGGGAGGGGACACTTAGCAATCAGCCCCAGCATTTT
J gene: TRBJ1-5
D gene: -
clone size: -
V gene: TRBV12-3/TRBV12-4

CDR3 protein: CASNPRTGTDEQFF
CDR3 DNA: TGTGCCAGCAACCCGAGGACAGGGACGGATGAGCAGTTCTTC
J gene: TRBJ2-1
D gene: TRBD1
clone size: -
V gene: TRBV7-9

CDR3 protein: CASRERRTRTDQTYEQYF
CDR3 DNA: TGTGCCAGCAGAGAACGAAGAACCCGGACAGACCAAACCTACGAGCAGTACTTC
J gene: TRBJ2-7
D gene: -
clone size: few
V gene: TRBV2

CDR3 protein: CASSQVLGNEQFF
CDR3 DNA: TGTGCCAGCAGCCAAGTATTGGGGAATGAGCAGTTCTTC
J gene: TRBJ2-1
D gene: -
clone size: few
V gene: TRBV14

CDR3 protein: CASSAVLMSSYNEQFF
CDR3 DNA: TGTGCCAGCAGCGCCGTCTTAATGAGCTCCTACAATGAGCAGTTCTTC
J gene: TRBJ2-1
D gene: -
clone size: many
V gene: TRBV7-8

CDR3 protein: CASSRGRANTEAFF
CDR3 DNA: TGTGCCAGCAGCAGGGGACGGGCGAACACTGAAGCTTTCTTT
J gene: TRBJ1-1
D gene: -
clone size: few
V gene: TRBV5-6

CDR3 protein: CASRSGAVNTEAFF
CDR3 DNA: TGTGCCAGCAGATCCGGTGCTGTGAACACTGAAGCTTTCTTT
J gene: TRBJ1-1
D gene: -
clone size: many
V gene: TRBV7-2

CDR3 protein: CASSSLLAGSNEQFF
CDR3 DNA: TGTGCCAGCTCATCCCTACTAGCGGGGAGCAATGAGCAGTTCTTC
J gene: TRBJ2-1
D gene: TRBD2
clone size: few
V gene: TRBV18

CDR3 protein: CASGTTGLFEETQYF
CDR3 DNA: TGTGCCAGCGGAACTACAGGGTTGTTCGAGGAGACCCAGTACTTC
J gene: TRBJ2-5
D gene: -
clone size: few
V gene: TRBV5-6

CDR3 protein: CASSLNSNYGYTF
CDR3 DNA: TGCGCCAGCAGCTTGAACAGCAACTATGGCTACACCTTC
J gene: TRBJ1-2
D gene: -
clone size: few
V gene: TRBV5-1

CDR3 protein: CASSQDRNSPLHF
CDR3 DNA: TGCGCCAGCAGCCAAGACAGAAATTCACCCCTCCACTTT
J gene: TRBJ1-6
D gene: -
clone size: many
V gene: TRBV4-3

CDR3 protein: CASSPGGINSPLHF
CDR3 DNA: TGTGCCAGCAGTCCAGGGGGCATCAATTCACCCCTCCACTTT
J gene: TRBJ1-6
D gene: TRBD1
clone size: many
V gene: TRBV7-2

CDR3 protein: CASSNQFQGLYGYTF
CDR3 DNA: TGTGCCAGCAGTAATCAATTCCAGGGACTCTATGGCTACACCTTC
J gene: TRBJ1-2
D gene: -
clone size: -
V gene: TRBV28

CDR3 protein: CASRKVGGGYEQYF
CDR3 DNA: TGTGCCAGCCGAAAGGTCGGGGGTGGGTACGAGCAGTACTTC
J gene: TRBJ2-7
D gene: -
clone size: -
V gene: TRBV12-3/TRBV12-4

CDR3 protein: CASSEHRDYGYTF
CDR3 DNA: TGTGCCAGCAGTGAACACAGGGACTATGGCTACACCTTC
J gene: TRBJ1-2
D gene: -
clone size: many
V gene: TRBV25-1

CDR3 protein: CASRGGSYEQYF
CDR3 DNA: TGCGCCAGCAGGGGGGGATCCTACGAGCAGTACTTC
J gene: TRBJ2-7
D gene: -
clone size: many
V gene: TRBV10-2

CDR3 protein: CASSLSLRRGLTDTQYF
CDR3 DNA: TGTGCCAGCAGTCTAAGCCTTCGGCGGGGACTCACAGATACGCAGTATTTT
J gene: TRBJ2-3
D gene: -
clone size: few
V gene: TRBV27

CDR3 protein: CASSEDYRLVAFF
CDR3 DNA: TGTGCCAGCAGTGAGGATTACAGACTTGTGGCTTTCTTT
J gene: TRBJ1-1
D gene: -
clone size: few
V gene: TRBV27

CDR3 protein: CASSLVASGGAYEQYF
CDR3 DNA: TGTGCCAGCAGCTTAGTGGCTAGCGGGGGGGCCTACGAGCAGTACTTC
J gene: TRBJ2-7
D gene: TRBD2
clone size: few
V gene: TRBV7-2

CDR3 protein: CATCRGSTDTQYF
CDR3 DNA: TGCGCCACCTGCCGGGGGAGCACAGATACGCAGTATTTT
J gene: TRBJ2-3
D gene: -
clone size: -
V gene: TRBV10-2